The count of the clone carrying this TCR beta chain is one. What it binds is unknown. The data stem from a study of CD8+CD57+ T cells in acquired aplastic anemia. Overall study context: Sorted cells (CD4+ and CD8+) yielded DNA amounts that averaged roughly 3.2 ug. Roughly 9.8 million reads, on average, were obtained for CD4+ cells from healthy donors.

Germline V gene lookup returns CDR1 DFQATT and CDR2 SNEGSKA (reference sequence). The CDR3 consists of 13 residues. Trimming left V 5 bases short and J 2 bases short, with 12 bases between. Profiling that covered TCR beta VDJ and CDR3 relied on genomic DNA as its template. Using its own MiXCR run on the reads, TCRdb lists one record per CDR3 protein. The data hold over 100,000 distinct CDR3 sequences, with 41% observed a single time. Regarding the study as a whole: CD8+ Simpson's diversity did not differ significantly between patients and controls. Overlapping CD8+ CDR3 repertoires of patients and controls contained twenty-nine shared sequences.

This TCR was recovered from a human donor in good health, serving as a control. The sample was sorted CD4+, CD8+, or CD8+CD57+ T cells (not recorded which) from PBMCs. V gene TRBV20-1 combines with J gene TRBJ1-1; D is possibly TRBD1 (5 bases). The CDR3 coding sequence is TGCAGTGCTCCTATGACAGTCAACACTGAAGCTTTCTTT. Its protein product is CSAPMTVNTEAFF.